The TCR beta chain described here comes from a study of T cell clonality in common variable immunodeficiency. This clone was observed many times. The read ends 3 residues early relative to the CDR3; the germline J gene fills the gap. V dropped 4 bases and J dropped 3 bases, with 6 bases sitting between them. The CDR3 is made up of 12 amino acids. CDR1 is LNHDA, CDR2 SQIVND, per germline (reference sequence). Profiled with immunoSEQ multiplex PCR; TCRdb holds only in-frame clones, not every one. The repertoire shows tens of thousands of clones, none seen only once; the top ten take 0.8%. The rearrangement uses TRBV19 and TRBJ2-5; possibly TRBD1 for D (6 bases). The clonotype originates from a person aged 18 to 69 in good health. Sequencing used peripheral blood mononuclear cells. Partial CDR3 DNA: TGTGCCAGTAGTAGGACAGAAGAGACC. Translated: CASSRTEET. In full, the CDR3 reads CASSRTEETQYF.